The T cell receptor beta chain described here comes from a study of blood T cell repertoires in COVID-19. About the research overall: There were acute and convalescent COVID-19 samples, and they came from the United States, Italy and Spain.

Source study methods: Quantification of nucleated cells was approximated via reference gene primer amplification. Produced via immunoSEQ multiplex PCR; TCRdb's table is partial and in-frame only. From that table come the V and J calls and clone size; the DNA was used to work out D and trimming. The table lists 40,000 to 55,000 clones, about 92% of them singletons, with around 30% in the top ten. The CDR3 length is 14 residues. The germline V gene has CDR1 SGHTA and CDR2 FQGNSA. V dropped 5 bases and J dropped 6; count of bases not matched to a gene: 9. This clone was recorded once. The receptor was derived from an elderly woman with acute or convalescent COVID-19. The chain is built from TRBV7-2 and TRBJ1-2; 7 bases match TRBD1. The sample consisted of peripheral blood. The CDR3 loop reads CASSRRDSTHGYTF. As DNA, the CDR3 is TGTGCCAGCAGCCGCCGGGACAGTACCCATGGCTACACCTTC.